Sequencing of this T cell receptor (beta chain) was carried out in a study of human T cells and chemical hapten exposure. Time point described: healthy volunteer bleed at 6 weeks. The starting material, unfractionated whole blood, was used for total RNA extraction. Each CDR3 protein gets one entry after TCRdb re-called the RACE reads with MiXCR. The repertoire consists of around 80,000 distinct CDR3 sequences, with about 8.6% occurring once and the leading ten covering under 2%. This clonotype has only a few counts. CDR3 length equals 13 residues. The V gene lost 6 bases and the J gene lost 0 bases, with 6 bases spanning the gap. The germline V gene encodes CDR1 MNHNS and CDR2 SASEGT.

This receptor was identified in a male donor in good health. Some clones in this sample may be carry-over from other donors' samples. This chain connects TRBV6-1 to TRBJ1-5; D call uncertain. Material: whole blood. In DNA form, the CDR3 reads TGTGCCAGCAGGTACAGTAGCAATCAGCCCCAGCATTTT. Residues: CASRYSSNQPQHF.